One T cell receptor beta chain is described in this entry. These data belong to a study of control samples from healthy donors and cancer patients. The CDR3 loop spans 17 amino acids. Germline V gene data show CDR1 as MGHRA and CDR2 as YSYEKL. The ends were cut back, 1 base at V and 0 bases at J, with 13 bases in the middle. Clones were read by immunoSEQ multiplex PCR, and TCRdb kept only the in-frame ones, dropping some. Found here are 150,000 to 200,000 clones, around 88% of them singletons; the top ten hold approximately 4.9%. The rearrangement links TRBV4-1 to TRBJ1-5; D is unclear. The receptor was isolated from a young woman in good health. Source material: blood. The CDR3 loop reads CASSQVIGSYSNQPQHF. The DNA for the CDR3 is TGCGCCAGCAGCCAAGTTATCGGTTCGTATAGCAATCAGCCCCAGCATTTT.